This T cell receptor (beta chain) was identified during a study of blood T cell repertoires in COVID-19. The wider study: The analysed material was cDNA or gDNA that came from T cells, B-cell-depleted T cells, or PBMCs.

Authors' processing steps: Using reference gene primer amplification, nucleated cell counts were estimated. Generated by immunoSEQ multiplex PCR, the TCRdb table keeps only in-frame clones and is missing some. V, J and clone size are those of that table, while D and trimming were read from the DNA. There are about 350,000 clones in the sample; 80% to 90% occur only once, and under 6.5% lies in the top ten. The source of this sequence is a woman aged 50 to 60 with COVID-19, enrolled during active disease. The sample taken for sequencing was peripheral blood.

The CDR3 nucleotides are TGTGCCAGCAGCCAACTCCTCACTGAAGCTTTCTTT. Amino acid sequence: CASSQLLTEAFF. V is TRBV5-6 and J is TRBJ1-1; D gene uncertain. The CDR3 loop spans 12 amino acids. Trimming shortened V by 4 bases and J by 4 bases, and 8 bases separated the two germline ends. Germline-derived CDR1 and CDR2 are SGHDT and YYEEEE. The full variable domain, completed using reference TRBV5-6 and TRBJ1-1, is DAGVTQSPTHLIKTRGQQVTLRCSPKSGHDTVSWYQQALGQGPQFIFQYYEEEERQRGNFPDRFSGHQFPNYSSELNVNALLLGDSALYLCASSQLLTEAFFGQGTRLTVV.